A single sample is the source of the 9 T cell receptor beta chains below, sequenced in a study of cytomegalovirus exposure and HLA in healthy donors. PCR amplification relied on 60 Vbeta primers (plus 13 Jbeta primers). The data were produced by immunoSEQ multiplex PCR, yet TCRdb's version contains in-frame clones alone and is incomplete. The data show about 120,000 clones, with approximately 80% seen just once and around 0.92% held by the top ten. The sample was PBMCs. The receptors were gathered from a human donor in good health.

CDR3 residues: CASTPGTGVLRETQYF. The CDR3, as DNA: TGTGCCAGCACTCCTGGGACAGGGGTTCTCCGGGAGACCCAGTACTTC. The chain carries TRBV7-2 and TRBJ2-5; 10 bases match TRBD1. J lost 5 bases, V lost 7 bases, and 13 bases had no gene match. The CDR3 runs to 16 residues. CDR1 and CDR2 from the germline V gene are SGHTA and FQGNSA. Full variable domain (remainder filled in from reference TRBV7-2 and TRBJ2-5): GAGVSQSPSNKVTEKGKDVELRCDPISGHTALYWYRQSLGQGLEFLIYFQGNSAPDKSGLPSDRFSAERTGGSVSTLTIQRTQQEDSAVYLCASTPGTGVLRETQYFGPGTRLLVL.

This clone has more than one count but fewer than ten. The rearrangement joins TRBV19 to TRBJ1-1; 9 nucleotides align to TRBD1. CDR3 length: 13 amino acids. Germline V gene sequence: CDR1 LNHDA, CDR2 SQIVND (reference sequence). V lost 5 bases, J lost 9 bases, and 7 bases stayed unmatched. The CDR3 sequence: CASSPMDRGKAFF. The CDR3 bases are TGTGCCAGTAGTCCCATGGACAGGGGCAAAGCTTTCTTT. The whole variable domain, filled in from reference TRBV19 and TRBJ1-1, reads DGGITQSPKYLFRKEGQNVTLSCEQNLNHDAMYWYRQDPGQGLRLIYYSQIVNDFQKGDIAEGYSVSREKKESFPLTVTSAQKNPTAFYLCASSPMDRGKAFFGQGTRLTVV.

The rearrangement links TRBV9 to TRBJ1-5; D is perhaps TRBD1 (6 bases). Germline loops: CDR1 SGDLS, CDR2 YYNGEE. V lost 0 bases and J lost 3, with 7 bases in between. This CDR3 spans 14 amino acids. In DNA, the CDR3 is TGTGCCAGCAGCGTAGCAGGGGACAATCAGCCCCAGCATTTT. It translates to CASSVAGDNQPQHF.

V gene TRBV2 combines with J gene TRBJ2-2; D might be TRBD2 (7 bases). Trimming removed 3 bases from V and 4 bases from J, with 9 bases in between. CDR1 and CDR2 from the germline V gene are SNHLY and FYNNEI. The CDR3 extends over 14 amino acids. The CDR3 region has the DNA TGTGCCAGCAGTGAGGGGGGGCGCACCGGGGAGCTGTTTTTT. Residues: CASSEGGRTGELFF.

The chain combines TRBV2 with TRBJ2-1, with D uncertain. CDR3 length equals 11 residues. Germline-derived CDR1 and CDR2 are SNHLY and FYNNEI. V dropped 4 bases and J dropped 9 bases, with 7 bases sitting between them. The CDR3 bases are TGTGCCAGCAGTGCCCTTCCTGAGCAGTTCTTC. This codes for CASSALPEQFF.

The gene calls are TRBV5-5 and TRBJ2-7, with D possibly TRBD1 on 6 matching bases. Germline assignment: CDR1 SGHKS and CDR2 YYEKEE (reference sequence). V shed 1 base and J shed 0 bases, with 14 bases lying between them. CDR3 length equals 16 residues. The CDR3 here is CASSLLSTGYSYEQYF. CDR3 coding DNA: TGTGCCAGCAGCTTGCTATCCACAGGGTACTCCTACGAGCAGTACTTC.

V usage is TRBV4-1 and J usage is TRBJ2-3, with 9 bases aligning to TRBD2. The CDR3 length is 16 residues. Looked up from germline, CDR1 is MGHRA and CDR2 is YSYEKL. The V gene end was trimmed by 2 bases and the J gene end by 2 bases; junction bases not matched to a gene: 5. DNA for the CDR3: TGCGCCAGCAGCCAAAGGGCTAGCGGGAACACAGATACGCAGTATTTT. Residues: CASSQRASGNTDTQYF.

The rearrangement links TRBV5-1 to TRBJ2-3, with D perhaps TRBD2 (7 bases). V lost 7 bases to trimming and J lost 7 bases, with 22 bases between them. The CDR3 totals 15 residues. The germline gives CDR1 SGHRS, CDR2 YFSETQ. The CDR3 coding sequence is TGCGCCAGCTTTGCCGGTGGGGGGGCCGAATATACGCAGTATTTT. Its translation: CASFAGGGAEYTQYF.

The CDR3 DNA reads as TGTGCCACCAGCAGAGATTTGGGGTCAGGGGTTATAGGTGGCTACACCTTC. Translating it yields CATSRDLGSGVIGGYTF. The chain carries TRBV15 and TRBJ1-2, with D possibly matching TRBD1 (6 bases). CDR1 is LNHNV, CDR2 YYDKDF, per germline (reference sequence). This CDR3 is built from 17 residues. V shed 0 bases and J shed 7 bases, with 21 bases lying between them. Full variable domain (missing parts from reference TRBV15 and TRBJ1-2): DAMVIQNPRYQVTQFGKPVTLSCSQTLNHNVMYWYQQKSSQAPKLLFHYYDKDFNNEADTPDNFQSRRPNTSFCFLDIRSPGLGDTAMYLCATSRDLGSGVIGGYTFGSGTRLTVV.